These 17 T cell receptor beta chains came from one sample sequenced in a study of shared clonotypes between healthy human individuals. Sequencing used immunoSEQ multiplex PCR; TCRdb keeps in-frame clones, though not all of them. The data contain millions of clones, 85% to 95% of them singletons. As defined, naive CD8 cells were CD45RO-negative and positively selected for CCR7, with terminally differentiated effector memory CD45RA+ cells excluded. Material: naive CD8+ T cells from PBMCs. The origin of the receptors is a man aged 18 to 35 in good health. Some clones in this sample may be carry-over from other donors' samples.

The rearrangement uses TRBV9 and TRBJ2-1; 8 positions agree with TRBD1. The CDR3 has 16 amino acids. V was pared by 3 bases and J by 0 bases, with 5 bases of the junction left unmatched. Germline CDR1 is SGDLS and CDR2 is YYNGEE. CDR3 loop: CASSDGDRSSYNEQFF. The CDR3 coding sequence is TGTGCCAGCAGCGACGGGGACAGGAGCTCCTACAATGAGCAGTTCTTC.

The gene calls are TRBV7-2 and TRBJ1-3; D ambiguous. CDR3 length: 16 amino acids. Germline V CDR1 and CDR2: SGHTA, FQGNSA. V shed 3 bases and J shed 0 bases, with 12 bases lying between them. The CDR3: CASSFYSGLSGNTIYF. For the CDR3, the DNA is TGTGCCAGCAGCTTCTACAGCGGTCTCTCTGGAAACACCATATATTTT.

This clone has a handful of counts. The chain links TRBV4-1 to TRBJ1-1; D gene unclear. The germline CDR1 and CDR2 sequences are MGHRA and YSYEKL. Trimming took 5 bases from V and 5 from J, leaving 12 bases between them. The CDR3 is 13 residues long. The CDR3 is CASSDVGSTEAFF. Here the CDR3 DNA reads TGCGCCAGCAGCGACGTAGGATCTACTGAAGCTTTCTTT.

This rearrangement joins TRBV27 to TRBJ2-7; no definite D call. The CDR3 is made up of 12 amino acids. Germline CDR1 reads MNHEY; CDR2 reads SMNVEV (reference sequence). V was trimmed by 8 bases and J by 3 bases, leaving 11 bases between them. DNA of the CDR3: TGTGCCAGCGGGCTATGGGGCTACGAGCAGTACTTC. Translated, it gives CASGLWGYEQYF.

This chain uses TRBV7-8 with TRBJ1-4; D call uncertain. Germline V lookup: CDR1 SGHVS, CDR2 FQNEAQ. This CDR3 comprises 16 residues. V was cut by 4 bases and J by 2 bases, with 14 bases left in between. This CDR3 reads CASSSLWAGTNEKLFF. Here the CDR3 DNA reads TGTGCCAGCAGCTCCCTCTGGGCGGGGACTAATGAAAAACTGTTTTTT.

This chain's CDR3 is CASRSLAGGPHEQFF. The DNA for the CDR3 is TGCGCCAGCAGGTCCTTAGCGGGAGGGCCTCATGAGCAGTTCTTC. The chain recombines TRBV5-1 with TRBJ2-1; 11 bases fit TRBD2. Losses at the gene ends were 5 bases for V and 8 bases for J; bases not matched to a gene: 9. This CDR3 has 15 amino acids. The V gene's germline CDR1 is SGHRS and CDR2 YFSETQ.

The genes are TRBV29-1 and TRBJ1-2; D unclear. This CDR3 spans 13 amino acids. Germline CDR1 is SQVTM and CDR2 is ANQGSEA. V lost 0 bases and J lost 8, with 13 bases in between. CDR3 protein: CSVEEKGEGGYTF. In DNA, the CDR3 is TGCAGCGTTGAAGAGAAGGGTGAAGGGGGCTACACCTTC.

To note about this clone: Other DNA sequences in the same sample also yield this CDR3. V usage is TRBV11-2 and J usage is TRBJ1-1; no clear D gene. Germline V CDR1 and CDR2: SGHAT, FQNNGV. V lost 0 bases and J 0 bases, leaving 8 bases between the germline ends. The CDR3 sequence is 15 residues long. The CDR3 is CASSLEGRMNTEAFF. The CDR3 DNA sequence: TGTGCCAGCAGCTTAGAAGGTCGGATGAACACTGAAGCTTTCTTT.

The V call is TRBV6-4, the J call TRBJ2-1; 9 bases align to TRBD1. In germline, CDR1 is MRHNA, CDR2 SNTAGT. V was clipped by 5 bases and J by 1 base; unmatched bases: 3. The CDR3 covers 15 residues. CDR3 in amino acids: CASSRTGESYNEQFF. For the CDR3, the DNA is TGTGCCAGCAGTCGGACAGGGGAATCCTACAATGAGCAGTTCTTC.

The genes are TRBV19 and TRBJ2-3; 8 bases align to TRBD2. The germline gives CDR1 LNHDA, CDR2 SQIVND (reference sequence). V gave up 7 bases and J gave up 3 bases; unmatched junction bases: 6. The CDR3 length is 14 residues. Here the CDR3 DNA reads TGTGCCAGTAACCCCGGACTAGCAACAGATACGCAGTATTTT. Its protein is CASNPGLATDTQYF. The variable domain in full, completed from reference TRBV19 and TRBJ2-3, reads DGGITQSPKYLFRKEGQNVTLSCEQNLNHDAMYWYRQDPGQGLRLIYYSQIVNDFQKGDIAEGYSVSREKKESFPLTVTSAQKNPTAFYLCASNPGLATDTQYFGPGTRLTVL.

This clone was observed a few times. The rearrangement uses TRBV27 and TRBJ2-1; 8 nucleotides agree with TRBD2. CDR3 length: 16 amino acids. The germline CDR1 and CDR2 sequences are MNHEY and SMNVEV (reference sequence). With 6 bases clipped from V and 6 bases from J, the junction kept 13 bases outside the gene matches. The CDR3, as DNA: TGTGCCAGCAGAACCCGGTCGGGACTAGTCGGCAATGAGCAGTTCTTC. Translated, it gives CASRTRSGLVGNEQFF.

The V gene is TRBV10-2, the J gene TRBJ1-2, with a weak D call TRBD1 (5 bases). Germline V lookup: CDR1 WSHSY, CDR2 SAAADI. The CDR3 is 14 amino acids. Deletions cut 5 bases from V and 4 bases from J, with 14 bases between. The CDR3 sequence is CASSPAGAAYGYTF. The CDR3 bases are TGCGCCAGCAGTCCAGCCGGGGCAGCCTATGGCTACACCTTC.

The rearrangement joins TRBV7-9 to TRBJ1-1; D possibly corresponds to TRBD1 (5 bases). The CDR3 is made up of 17 amino acids. Germline V gives CDR1 SEHNR, CDR2 FQNEAQ (reference sequence). V was clipped by 1 base and J by 2 bases, with 17 bases between them. The CDR3 sequence is CASSLDWWQTVNTEAFF. In nucleotides, the CDR3 is TGTGCCAGCAGCTTAGATTGGTGGCAGACAGTAAACACTGAAGCTTTCTTT.

This chain connects TRBV27 to TRBJ2-7; D is undetermined. Germline CDR1 MNHEY, CDR2 SMNVEV (reference sequence). The CDR3 totals 13 residues. The V gene lost 3 bases and the J gene lost 3 bases, with 9 bases spanning the gap. The CDR3 nucleotides read TGTGCCAGCAGTTTGGGGAAGAACTACGAGCAGTACTTC. The encoded protein is CASSLGKNYEQYF.

This chain links TRBV5-1 with TRBJ2-7; D gene uncertain. Per the germline V gene, CDR1 is SGHRS and CDR2 is YFSETQ. V lost 3 bases and J lost 4, with 11 bases in between. CDR3 size: 13 residues. The CDR3 DNA reads as TGCGCCAGCAGCTCAGGACCCAAATACGAGCAGTACTTC. As protein: CASSSGPKYEQYF.

The chain carries TRBV10-2 and TRBJ2-1; TRBD1 might be the D (6 bases). CDR1 is WSHSY, CDR2 SAAADI, per germline. V shed 3 bases and J shed 7 bases, with 13 bases lying between them. The length of the CDR3 is 14 residues. The CDR3 coding sequence is TGCGCCAGCAGTGAACAGGGTGTGTTGAATGAGCAGTTCTTC. Residues: CASSEQGVLNEQFF.

This clone was picked up one time. The rearrangement uses TRBV11-2 and TRBJ2-7, with TRBD1 as a possible D gene (7 bases). Germline V gene sequence: CDR1 SGHAT, CDR2 FQNNGV. This CDR3 has 14 amino acids. The V gene lost 11 bases and the J gene lost 4 bases, with 21 bases spanning the gap. The CDR3 coding sequence is TGTGCCGGCGCCCACGGAGCAGGGGGGTACGAGCAGTACTTC. Its protein is CAGAHGAGGYEQYF.